This T cell receptor beta chain stems from a study of blood T cell repertoires in COVID-19. About the study: Acute and convalescent COVID-19 specimens originated in the United States, Italy and Spain. The cDNA or gDNA used as material had been derived from T cells, B-cell-depleted T cells, or PBMCs.

As originally analysed: Amplifying reference gene primers gave estimates of nucleated cell counts. TCRdb keeps only in-frame clones here, not all; method: immunoSEQ multiplex PCR. The V and J calls and the clone size are those of that table, but D and trimming were determined from the DNA. The sample lists 100,000 or so clones, 81% occurring once. Between the trimmed V and J ends, which lost 3 bases and 7 bases, there was a span of 10 bases. The CDR3 contains 12 residues. Germline CDR1 GTSNPN, CDR2 SVGIG (reference sequence). This chain connects TRBV30 to TRBJ2-1, with a weak D call TRBD2 (6 bases). The sample was peripheral blood. The TCR originated in a woman in her seventies with acute or convalescent COVID-19. The CDR3 spells CAWRPGGNEQFF. The CDR3 bases are TGTGCCTGGAGGCCCGGGGGTAATGAGCAGTTCTTC.